The 23 T cell receptor beta chains listed next were all sequenced from one sample in a study of blood T cell repertoires in COVID-19. Profiling relied on immunoSEQ multiplex PCR, and the TCRdb table lists in-frame clones only, not all of them. This sample has 300,000 to 350,000 clones, with approximately 89% found just once. The sample consisted of peripheral blood. The receptors stem from a woman aged 55-70 years with COVID-19, enrolled during active disease.

About this clone: Other DNA sequences in the same sample also yield this CDR3. The chain is built from TRBV29-1 and TRBJ1-2; D perhaps matches TRBD1 (6 bases). Trimming took 2 bases from V and 2 from J, leaving 6 bases between them. The germline V gene encodes CDR1 SQVTM and CDR2 ANQGSEA. The CDR3 is 12 residues long. The CDR3 reads CSVETGNYGYTF. The CDR3 region has the DNA TGCAGCGTTGAAACAGGGAACTATGGCTACACCTTC.

V and J are TRBV20-1 and TRBJ1-1; D remains unclear. The CDR3 consists of 11 residues. From germline, CDR1 is DFQATT and CDR2 SNEGSKA (reference sequence). Trimming removed 3 bases at V and 6 bases at J, with 8 bases between. The CDR3 reads CSASYRSEAFF. The CDR3, as DNA: TGCAGTGCTAGTTACAGATCTGAAGCTTTCTTT.

This sequence joins TRBV4-2 and TRBJ2-7, with 7 bases matching TRBD2. The CDR3 is 16 residues long. After removal of 0 bases from V and 0 bases from J, the junction contained 5 bases not matched to a gene. The germline CDR1 and CDR2 sequences are LGHNA and YNFKEQ. The CDR3 coding sequence is TGTGCCAGCAGCCAAGATTTCGCGGGAGACTCCTACGAGCAGTACTTC. Amino acids: CASSQDFAGDSYEQYF.

The chain is built from TRBV6-5 and TRBJ1-2, with D unclear. The CDR3 consists of 13 residues. Trimming pared 9 bases from V and 8 bases from J, leaving 19 bases between. CDR1 is MNHEY, CDR2 SVGAGI, per germline. CDR3 sequence: CASRYAGPGGYTF. The DNA for the CDR3 is TGTGCCAGTCGATACGCTGGTCCGGGGGGCTACACCTTC.

The chain uses TRBV5-8 and TRBJ2-4; 9 bases fit TRBD1. From germline, CDR1 is SGHTS and CDR2 YDEGEE. V shed 4 bases, J shed 6 bases, and the junction held 2 bases outside the gene matches. CDR3 length: 13 residues. In DNA form, the CDR3 reads TGTGCCAGCAGCCCGGACAGGGGAAACATTCAGTACTTC. This encodes CASSPDRGNIQYF.

This chain connects TRBV5-1 to TRBJ1-1; 11 positions match TRBD1. CDR1 is SGHRS and CDR2 is YFSETQ in the germline V gene. Germline trimming cut 4 bases from V and 4 bases from J; bases unmatched to any gene: 6. The CDR3 is 15 amino acids. CDR3 DNA: TGCGCCAGCAGCCCCTGGGACAGGGGGAGCACTGAAGCTTTCTTT. Translating gives CASSPWDRGSTEAFF.

The J gene is TRBJ2-5, the V gene TRBV6-2 or TRBV6-3; maybe TRBD2 (5 bases). This CDR3 contains 17 residues. V was trimmed by 0 bases and J by 4 bases, leaving 18 bases between them. From germline, CDR1 is MNHEY and CDR2 SVGEGT. CDR3 coding DNA: TGTGCCAGCAGTTACTCCACCGGGAACCTAGGTGGAGAGACCCAGTACTTC. The encoded protein is CASSYSTGNLGGETQYF.

The table lists this clone with a count of one. V is TRBV7-8 and J is TRBJ2-4, with D tentatively TRBD2 (6 bases). Germline-derived CDR1 and CDR2 are SGHVS and FQNEAQ. Trimming removed 5 bases from V and 8 bases from J, with 13 bases in between. The CDR3 sequence is 13 residues long. This CDR3 is CASSNRPGDIQYF. In DNA form, the CDR3 reads TGTGCCAGCAGCAACCGACCGGGGGACATTCAGTACTTC.

The chain uses TRBV18 and TRBJ2-3, with no clear D. Trimming pared 4 bases from V and 2 bases from J, leaving 7 bases between. Germline CDR1 KGHSH, CDR2 LQKENI. The CDR3 is 13 residues long. CDR3 region: CASSQLLTDTQYF. Written as DNA, the CDR3 is TGTGCCAGCTCACAGCTTCTCACAGATACGCAGTATTTT.

Details on this clone: Additional DNA sequences in this sample encode the identical CDR3. The rearrangement uses TRBV3-1 (or the pseudogene TRBV3-2) and TRBJ1-2; 9 bases match TRBD1. The V and J ends lost 5 bases and 8 bases, in that order; junction bases with no gene match: 6. Germline V gives CDR1 LGHDT, CDR2 YNNKEL (reference sequence). This CDR3 region has 13 residues. CDR3 sequence: CASSLRTGVGYTF. CDR3 nucleotide sequence: TGTGCCAGCAGCTTACGGACAGGGGTCGGCTACACCTTC.

The chain links TRBV6-4 to TRBJ2-3; a possible D gene is TRBD2 (7 bases). Trimming left V 2 bases short and J 0 bases short, with 9 bases between. This CDR3 region has 15 residues. CDR1 and CDR2 (germline): MRHNA, SNTAGT. The CDR3, as DNA: TGTGCCAGCAGTGACCGGGGGGCGAGCACAGATACGCAGTATTTT. It yields the protein CASSDRGASTDTQYF.

The V call is TRBV14, the J call TRBJ2-1, with 7 bases fitting TRBD2. The V segment lost 6 bases and the J segment 0 bases; nucleotides outside the gene matches: 2. CDR1 is SGHDN, CDR2 FVKESK, per germline. The CDR3 covers 14 residues. The CDR3 DNA follows: TGTGCCAGCAGTGGCGGGAGCTCCTACAATGAGCAGTTCTTC. Translating gives CASSGGSSYNEQFF. The full variable domain, completed using reference TRBV14 and TRBJ2-1, is EAGVTQFPSHSVIEKGQTVTLRCDPISGHDNLYWYRRVMGKEIKFLLHFVKESKQDESGMPNNRFLAERTGGTYSTLKVQPAELEDSGVYFCASSGGSSYNEQFFGPGTRLTVL.

The chain has TRBV5-1 and TRBJ1-2; a weak D match, TRBD1 (5 bases). Looked up from germline, CDR1 is SGHRS and CDR2 is YFSETQ. V was shortened by 1 base and J by 3 bases, with 10 bases between the two germline ends. The CDR3 loop spans 14 amino acids. In DNA form, the CDR3 reads TGCGCCAGCAGCTTGTGGGGCGACCACTATGGCTACACCTTC. It yields the protein CASSLWGDHYGYTF.

The chain carries TRBV3-1 (or the pseudogene TRBV3-2) and TRBJ2-7; D unclear. This CDR3 has 13 residues. V lost 5 bases and J lost 2, with 10 bases in between. CDR1 is LGHDT, CDR2 YNNKEL, per germline (reference sequence). This CDR3 is CASSSRTAYEQYF. In nucleotides, the CDR3 is TGTGCCAGCAGCTCCCGAACGGCCTACGAGCAGTACTTC.

The chain is built from TRBV6-5 and TRBJ2-2, with TRBD1 matching 9 bases. The V gene's germline CDR1 is MNHEY and CDR2 SVGAGI. The CDR3 extends over 15 amino acids. The trim removed 6 bases at V and 5 bases at J, leaving 7 bases unmatched. The CDR3 DNA is TGTGCCAGCAGGAAAGCGGGACAGGGTACCGGGGAGCTGTTTTTT. Amino acid sequence: CASRKAGQGTGELFF.

The V and J genes are TRBV4-1 and TRBJ2-2, with TRBD2 identical over 7 bases. Germline CDR1 and CDR2: MGHRA and YSYEKL. This CDR3 region has 16 residues. With 5 bases clipped from V and 3 bases from J, the junction kept 9 bases outside the gene matches. For the CDR3, the DNA is TGCGCCAGCAGCGGAACCGGACTAGTCGACACCGGGGAGCTGTTTTTT. Translation gives CASSGTGLVDTGELFF.

V usage is TRBV5-4 and J usage is TRBJ1-5, with D possibly being TRBD1 (5 bases). The CDR3 is 13 residues long. V was clipped by 9 bases and J by 5 bases, with 15 bases between them. From germline, CDR1 is SGHNT and CDR2 YYREEE (reference sequence). CDR3 DNA sequence: TGTGCCACTAGACAGTCTTTAGATCAGCCCCAGCATTTT. It yields the protein CATRQSLDQPQHF.

CDR3 residues: CSVASGGGDTQYF. DNA for the CDR3: TGCAGCGTTGCTAGCGGGGGTGGAGATACGCAGTATTTT. The V gene is TRBV29-1, the J gene TRBJ2-3, with 10 bases identical to TRBD2. Germline assignment: CDR1 SQVTM and CDR2 ANQGSEA. The junction had 3 bases not matched to a gene; V was cut back by 4 bases and J by 5 bases. There are 13 residues in the CDR3.

V usage is TRBV9 and J usage is TRBJ1-1; tentative D call: TRBD1 (5 bases). V gave up 0 bases and J gave up 4 bases, with 7 bases separating them. This CDR3 comprises 13 residues. CDR1 is SGDLS, CDR2 YYNGEE, per germline. CDR3 sequence (DNA): TGTGCCAGCAGCGTAGCTCAGGGCACTGAAGCTTTCTTT. Amino acid sequence: CASSVAQGTEAFF. Full variable domain (rest looked up from reference TRBV9 and TRBJ1-1): DSGVTQTPKHLITATGQRVTLRCSPRSGDLSVYWYQQSLDQGLQFLIQYYNGEERAKGNILERFSAQQFPDLHSELNLSSLELGDSALYFCASSVAQGTEAFFGQGTRLTVV.

This chain joins TRBV27 and TRBJ2-2; unclear D gene. The CDR3 contains 15 residues. Trimming removed 5 bases at V and 2 bases at J, with 12 bases between. Germline loops: CDR1 MNHEY, CDR2 SMNVEV (reference sequence). As DNA, the CDR3 is TGTGCCAGCAGTCCCAGGTGGCTTAACACCGGGGAGCTGTTTTTT. Protein: CASSPRWLNTGELFF.

The chain has TRBV18 and TRBJ2-5, with D possibly matching TRBD2 (5 bases). Germline CDR1 is KGHSH and CDR2 is LQKENI. V was trimmed by 1 base and J by 5 bases, leaving 8 bases between them. The length of the CDR3 is 13 residues. The CDR3 spells CASSPQGGETQYF. CDR3 coding DNA: TGTGCCAGCTCACCACAAGGAGGTGAGACCCAGTACTTC.

This CDR3 is CASSLRGGADTQYF. The CDR3 coding sequence is TGTGCCAGCAGCTTACGCGGGGGGGCAGATACGCAGTATTTT. The chain links TRBV7-3 to TRBJ2-3, with 9 bases identical to TRBD2. V trimming: 2 bases; J trimming: 4 bases; junction bases outside the gene matches: 1. This CDR3 contains 14 residues. Germline assignment: CDR1 SGHTA and CDR2 FQGTGA.

The chain carries TRBV5-1 and TRBJ2-1; 12 nucleotides align to TRBD2. Germline-derived CDR1 and CDR2 are SGHRS and YFSETQ. V shed 1 base, J shed 6 bases, and the junction held 2 bases outside the gene matches. The length of the CDR3 is 15 residues. The CDR3 DNA is TGCGCCAGCAGCTTGACTAGCGGGGGGATCAATGAGCAGTTCTTC. Translating it yields CASSLTSGGINEQFF.